Below, 26 T cell receptor beta chains from the same sample are listed, as sequenced in a study of CD8 T cells in Susac syndrome. RNA totalling about 0.45 to 1 ug underwent reverse transcription with random hexamers. TCRdb used MiXCR to reprocess the immunoSEQ multiplex PCR reads, holding one entry per CDR3 protein. The data show about 280,000 distinct CDR3 sequences, 70% to 90% seen once. Material for sequencing was CD8+ T cells from PBMCs. Receptor source: a human donor with multiple sclerosis.

This chain connects TRBV27 to TRBJ1-2, with TRBD1 matching 7 bases. Germline CDR1 and CDR2: MNHEY and SMNVEV (reference sequence). The CDR3 extends over 14 amino acids. The ends lost 6 bases at V and 5 bases at J; junction bases unmatched: 9. DNA for the CDR3: TGTGCCAGCAGGCGCAAGGGACAGATATATGGCTACACCTTC. It yields the protein CASRRKGQIYGYTF.

This chain connects TRBV28 to TRBJ2-2, with D perhaps TRBD2 (7 bases). V lost 2 bases to trimming and J lost 3 bases, with 10 bases between them. Germline loops: CDR1 MDHEN, CDR2 SYDVKM. The CDR3 contains 15 residues. In DNA form, the CDR3 reads TGTGCCAGCAGTTTAAGGGGGGGCGACACCGGGGAGCTGTTTTTT. Its protein is CASSLRGGDTGELFF.

CDR3 loop: CASSGLAGKWGDTQYF. The CDR3, as DNA: TGTGCCAGCAGCGGGCTAGCGGGAAAGTGGGGAGATACGCAGTATTTT. The chain links TRBV7-9 to TRBJ2-3, with 9 bases lining up with TRBD2. Germline V lookup: CDR1 SEHNR, CDR2 FQNEAQ (reference sequence). J was trimmed by 5 bases and V by 5 bases; bases with no gene match: 11. The CDR3 extends over 16 amino acids.

The chain employs TRBV20-1 and TRBJ2-1, with D maybe TRBD2 (5 bases). The CDR3 consists of 14 residues. The germline V and J ends were trimmed by 5 bases and 4 bases, with 15 bases remaining between them. Germline CDR1 is DFQATT and CDR2 is SNEGSKA (reference sequence). CDR3: CSAGPGIGYNEQFF. The CDR3 region has the DNA TGCAGTGCTGGCCCGGGGATAGGGTACAATGAGCAGTTCTTC.

This rearrangement joins TRBV20-1 to TRBJ2-1, with D possibly matching TRBD2 (6 bases). Germline values: CDR1 DFQATT, CDR2 SNEGSKA (reference sequence). Trimming left V 1 base short and J 10 bases short, with 20 bases between. The CDR3 contains 15 residues. The CDR3 is CSARGPNSGWGEQFF. Written as DNA, the CDR3 is TGCAGTGCTAGAGGGCCCAATAGCGGATGGGGGGAGCAGTTCTTC.

This clonotype was found once. CDR3 DNA: TGCAGTGCTAGAGGGGGACTAGCGGGAGAGACCCAGTACTTC. It specifies CSARGGLAGETQYF. V is TRBV20-1 and J is TRBJ2-5; TRBD2 aligns across 12 bases. Germline CDR1 reads DFQATT; CDR2 reads SNEGSKA (reference sequence). V was pared by 1 base and J by 4 bases, with 1 base of the junction left unmatched. This CDR3 is 14 amino acids long.

The chain carries TRBV30 and TRBJ2-3, with 10 bases identical to TRBD1. CDR1 is GTSNPN, CDR2 SVGIG, per germline (reference sequence). This CDR3 is 15 amino acids long. Unmatched junction bases numbered 10, after V lost 5 bases and J lost 5 bases. In DNA, the CDR3 is TGTGCCTGGGTCGGACAGGGGGATTACCTAGATACGCAGTATTTT. Its translation is CAWVGQGDYLDTQYF. The whole variable domain, remainder taken from reference TRBV30 and TRBJ2-3, is SQTIHQWPATLVQPVGSPLSLECTVEGTSNPNLYWYRQAAGRGLQLLFYSVGIGQISSEVPQNLSASRPQDRQFILSSKKLLLSDSGFYLCAWVGQGDYLDTQYFGPGTRLTVL.

This rearrangement joins TRBV7-3 to TRBJ2-1; D remains ambiguous. The CDR3 is made up of 13 amino acids. V lost 4 bases to trimming and J lost 6 bases, with 10 bases between them. The germline V gene encodes CDR1 SGHTA and CDR2 FQGTGA. For the CDR3, the DNA is TGTGCCAGCAGCTCCGAGAATGGCAATGAGCAGTTCTTC. This translates into CASSSENGNEQFF.

The chain has TRBV4-1 and TRBJ2-3, with 9 bases aligning to TRBD1. After removal of 4 bases from V and 0 bases from J, the junction contained 5 bases not matched to a gene. Germline V gives CDR1 MGHRA, CDR2 YSYEKL. CDR3 size: 16 residues. The CDR3, as DNA: TGCGCCAGCAGCCGAGGGACAGGGATAAGCACAGATACGCAGTATTTT. It is translated as CASSRGTGISTDTQYF.

The rearrangement joins TRBV29-1 to TRBJ2-7; no clear D. CDR1 is SQVTM, CDR2 ANQGSEA, per germline. The CDR3 is 12 residues long. V dropped 1 base and J dropped 2 bases, with 6 bases sitting between them. The chain's CDR3 is CSVEAPTYEQYF. The DNA for the CDR3 is TGCAGCGTTGAAGCCCCGACCTACGAGCAGTACTTC.

This rearrangement joins TRBV2 to TRBJ1-2; D is possibly TRBD1 (5 bases). This CDR3 is built from 15 residues. V was clipped by 2 bases and J by 0 bases, with 10 bases between them. Germline V CDR1 and CDR2: SNHLY, FYNNEI. The CDR3 protein is CASSEFVQANYGYTF. CDR3 nucleotide sequence: TGTGCCAGCAGTGAATTCGTACAGGCTAACTATGGCTACACCTTC. Filled out from reference TRBV2 and TRBJ1-2, the complete variable domain reads EPEVTQTPSHQVTQMGQEVILRCVPISNHLYFYWYRQILGQKVEFLVSFYNNEISEKSEIFDDQFSVERPDGSNFTLKIRSTKLEDSAMYFCASSEFVQANYGYTFGSGTRLTVV.

This chain uses TRBV7-9 with TRBJ2-7; 11 bases match TRBD1. The germline V gene has CDR1 SEHNR and CDR2 FQNEAQ (reference sequence). The CDR3 has 18 residues. Losses at the gene ends were 5 bases for V and 7 bases for J; bases not matched to a gene: 19. CDR3: CASSGSGTGGLGPREQYF. The CDR3 region has the DNA TGTGCCAGCAGCGGCTCCGGGACAGGGGGTTTAGGCCCCCGGGAGCAGTACTTC.

This chain connects TRBV5-1 to TRBJ1-5; possible D gene TRBD1, 6 bases. Trimming pared 0 bases from V and 4 bases from J, leaving 17 bases between. This CDR3 is 17 amino acids long. Germline-derived CDR1 and CDR2 are SGHRS and YFSETQ. The CDR3 DNA follows: TGCGCCAGCAGCTTGGAACCCTCCGACAGGAATAATCAGCCCCAGCATTTT. Translation gives CASSLEPSDRNNQPQHF.

The V call is TRBV20-1, the J call TRBJ2-7, with a tentative D call TRBD2 (5 bases). The V end lost 1 base, the J end lost 3 bases, and 22 bases lay between the germline ends. The CDR3 totals 17 residues. The germline V gene has CDR1 DFQATT and CDR2 SNEGSKA (reference sequence). CDR3 bases: TGCAGTGCTAGAGTGGGGAAGCAGGTACGGGCGGGCTACGAGCAGTACTTC. Translated, it gives CSARVGKQVRAGYEQYF.

This clonotype was recorded once. J is TRBJ2-2 and V is TRBV10-3, with 7 bases matching TRBD1. The CDR3 loop spans 15 amino acids. Germline CDR1 reads ENHRY; CDR2 reads SYGVKD. The J segment lost 4 bases and the V segment lost 3 bases, leaving 5 bases of the junction unmatched. The CDR3 region has the DNA TGTGCCATCAGTGACACAGGGGAAGTCACCGGGGAGCTGTTTTTT. Translating gives CAISDTGEVTGELFF.

V usage is TRBV2 and J usage is TRBJ1-5; no clear D gene. Deletions cut 4 bases from V and 1 base from J, with 11 bases between. The CDR3 has 15 amino acids. The germline V gene has CDR1 SNHLY and CDR2 FYNNEI. CDR3 nucleotides: TGTGCCAGCAGTGGAAAGGGAACAAGCAATCAGCCCCAGCATTTT. Its translation is CASSGKGTSNQPQHF.

The chain has TRBV27 and TRBJ2-7; D possibly matches TRBD1 or TRBD2 (5 bases each). The CDR3 extends over 13 amino acids. V was trimmed by 5 bases and J by 12 bases, leaving 20 bases between them. The germline gives CDR1 MNHEY, CDR2 SMNVEV (reference sequence). CDR3 in DNA: TGTGCCAGCAGTCCCGGGACCTCCTACGGTCGGTACTTC. Translation: CASSPGTSYGRYF.

J is TRBJ1-1 and V is TRBV6-1; TRBD1 agrees at 8 bases. After removal of 6 bases from V and 2 bases from J, the junction contained 14 bases not matched to a gene. The germline V gene has CDR1 MNHNS and CDR2 SASEGT. CDR3 length equals 17 residues. The CDR3 DNA is TGTGCCAGCAGGCCGTCGACAGGGGAGGGAGTAAACACTGAAGCTTTCTTT. This translates into CASRPSTGEGVNTEAFF.

The chain's CDR3 is CASSLVSSRGDEQFF. DNA for the CDR3: TGTGCCAGCAGCTTAGTTTCTAGCCGAGGGGATGAGCAGTTCTTC. This chain joins TRBV7-6 and TRBJ2-1; D is perhaps TRBD1 or TRBD2 (5 bases each). CDR3 length: 15 amino acids. Trimming stripped 1 base from V and 8 bases from J, with 15 bases between. Germline CDR1 and CDR2: SGHVS and FNYEAQ.

The rearrangement joins TRBV9 to TRBJ2-7; TRBD1 might be the D (5 bases). The germline CDR1 and CDR2 sequences are SGDLS and YYNGEE. V shed 4 bases and J shed 6 bases, with 17 bases lying between them. The CDR3 totals 14 residues. In nucleotides, the CDR3 is TGTGCCAGCAGCCCCGCCCTCCAGGGTTCCGAGCAGTACTTC. Translation: CASSPALQGSEQYF.

The chain joins TRBV6-1 to TRBJ2-5; D might be TRBD2 (7 bases). CDR3 length: 18 amino acids. CDR1 MNHNS and CDR2 SASEGT come from the germline V gene. Between the trimmed V and J ends, which lost 2 bases and 5 bases, there was a span of 24 bases. The CDR3 DNA reads TGTGCCAGCAGTGAAATTCCCGTGGGGGGGGCTCGGGAGGAGACCCAGTACTTC. Its translation: CASSEIPVGGAREETQYF.

This clonotype is a singleton in its sample. V is TRBV3-1 and J is TRBJ2-1; D gene ambiguous. CDR3 length: 14 residues. Germline loops: CDR1 LGHDT, CDR2 YNNKEL (reference sequence). V was shortened by 0 bases and J by 3 bases, with 6 bases between the two germline ends. CDR3 bases: TGTGCCAGCAGCCAAGATCGTGGCTACAATGAGCAGTTCTTC. It codes for CASSQDRGYNEQFF.

The chain joins TRBV19 to TRBJ1-5; 7 nucleotides agree with TRBD1. Trimming removed 5 bases from V and 5 bases from J; junction bases left unmatched: 6. The CDR3 consists of 14 residues. In germline, CDR1 is LNHDA, CDR2 SQIVND (reference sequence). CDR3 loop: CASSPTGRHQPQHF. The CDR3 nucleotides read TGTGCCAGTAGTCCGACAGGGAGGCATCAGCCCCAGCATTTT.

This chain joins TRBV12-3 or TRBV12-4 and TRBJ2-1, with D perhaps matching TRBD1 or TRBD2 (5 bases each). V lost 4 bases and J 14 bases, leaving 12 bases between the germline ends. The CDR3 contains 11 residues. CDR3 nucleotide sequence: TGTGCCAGCAGTTCCGGGACCCCGGAGTTCTTC. Translated: CASSSGTPEFF.

In its sample, this clonotype was seen a few times. The rearrangement uses TRBV6-5 and TRBJ2-5; 9 bases fit TRBD2. Germline CDR1 is MNHEY and CDR2 is SVGAGI. Trimming at V came to 3 bases and at J to 5 bases, leaving 7 bases not matched to a gene. The CDR3 covers 15 residues. CDR3 residues: CASSYTGTSSETQYF. The CDR3 nucleotides are TGTGCCAGCAGTTATACCGGGACTAGCTCTGAGACCCAGTACTTC.

This chain connects TRBV3-1 to TRBJ2-3; 8 bases match TRBD2. Germline loops: CDR1 LGHDT, CDR2 YNNKEL (reference sequence). The CDR3 covers 15 residues. Germline trimming cut 4 bases from V and 2 bases from J; bases unmatched to any gene: 5. As DNA, the CDR3 is TGTGCCAGCAGCCGCCGCGGGGGGCCCACAGATACGCAGTATTTT. It yields the protein CASSRRGGPTDTQYF.